This note documents a single TCR beta chain sequence. The antigen is not known. Time point of the sample: sample taken at primary tumor resection. The donor group consisted of 55 to 85 patients who had untreated, early-stage non-small cell lung cancer. Individual TCR cDNA molecules each bore their own unique molecular identifier. TCRdb redid the calling of the 5' RACE reads with MiXCR, one entry per CDR3 protein. Here the sample spans about 17,000 distinct CDR3 sequences, around 6% being singletons. These data come from a study of spatial heterogeneity in lung cancer. About the study: The study found that TCR transcript counts in tumor regions correlated strongly with a matched bulk RNA-seq T cell module score. Regarding the study as a whole: Mutation tallies in tumors tracked expanded intratumoral alpha and beta TCR counts.

CDR3 length equals 16 residues. Germline V lookup: CDR1 DFQATT, CDR2 SNEGSKA (reference sequence). J was trimmed by 8 bases and V by 1 base; bases with no gene match: 13. The material was lung tumor tissue, obtained at surgery. The source of this sequence is a male donor with early-stage non-small cell lung cancer. The chain is built from TRBV20-1 and TRBJ1-2, with TRBD1 matching 10 bases. In DNA, the CDR3 is TGCAGTGCTAGAGCCCAGGGGACAGGGGCGACTAGCGGCTACACCTTC. Amino acids: CSARAQGTGATSGYTF.